This record looks at one TCR beta chain sequence and its context. In germline, CDR1 is MGHDK, CDR2 SYGVNS. This CDR3 comprises 14 residues. Unmatched junction bases numbered 4, after V lost 3 bases and J lost 3 bases. The sample is drawn from a study of blood T cell repertoires in COVID-19. Across the whole study: Sites in the United States, Italy and Spain provided acute and convalescent COVID-19 samples. T cells, B-cell-depleted T cells, or PBMCs provided the cDNA or gDNA that served as material.

In the source study's methods: Researchers report that nucleated cell counts were estimated from reference gene primer amplification. Sequenced by immunoSEQ multiplex PCR; TCRdb stores in-frame clones only, minus some. That table is the source of V, J and clone size, and D and trimming were worked out from the DNA. The data hold fewer than 300,000 clones, with nearly 90% observed a single time. The sequencing input was peripheral blood. This TCR was recovered from a woman in her thirties with acute or convalescent COVID-19. The V gene is TRBV25-1, the J gene TRBJ2-7; TRBD2 matches at 8 bases. Here the CDR3 DNA reads TGTGCCAGCAGTGAGCGGGAGGCCGGCTACGAGCAGTACTTC. Its translation: CASSEREAGYEQYF.